This T cell receptor beta chain was profiled in a study of T cells after posttransplantation cyclophosphamide. The study's findings and limits: Donor-recipient repertoire similarity was low at 1-2 months, rising over year one. Recipient CMV seropositivity and CMV reactivation strongly tracked TRB clonality.

This clone was seen once. Its target is not known. Control samples came 1 year after myeloablative marrow transplants with methotrexate plus calcineurin inhibitor. Produced via immunoSEQ multiplex PCR; TCRdb's table is partial and in-frame only. The table lists more than 20,000 clones, over 75% of them singletons. The specimen comprised PBMCs, sampled around 380 days after allogeneic stem cell transplant with calcineurin inhibitor and methotrexate. The origin of this receptor is a female patient aged 30-39 years who received an allogeneic stem cell transplant from an unrelated donor, was CMV-positive, and had acute and chronic GVHD. Some T cells may be supplied by the graft donor.

In nucleotides, the CDR3 is TGTGCCAGCAGCTTACGACTAGCGGGAGGGCCGAATGAGCAGTTCTTC. Translation: CASSLRLAGGPNEQFF. The rearrangement uses TRBV5-4 and TRBJ2-1; 14 bases map to TRBD2. Germline V gene lookup returns CDR1 SGHNT and CDR2 YYREEE (reference sequence). CDR3 length equals 16 residues. J was trimmed by 7 bases and V by 2 bases; bases with no gene match: 5.